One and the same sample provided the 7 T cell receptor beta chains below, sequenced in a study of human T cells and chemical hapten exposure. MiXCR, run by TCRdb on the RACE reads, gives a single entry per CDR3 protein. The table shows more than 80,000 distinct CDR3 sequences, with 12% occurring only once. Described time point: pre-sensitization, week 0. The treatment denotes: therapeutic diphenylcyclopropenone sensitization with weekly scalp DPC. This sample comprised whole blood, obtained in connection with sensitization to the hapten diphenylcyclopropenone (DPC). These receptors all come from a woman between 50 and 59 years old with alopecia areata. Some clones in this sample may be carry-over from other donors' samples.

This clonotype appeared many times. This chain's CDR3 is CASRLQGFEKLFF. The CDR3 nucleotides read TGCGCCAGCAGACTACAGGGTTTTGAAAAACTGTTTTTT. The gene calls are TRBV5-1 and TRBJ1-4; the D gene is possibly TRBD1 (6 bases). Germline CDR1 reads SGHRS; CDR2 reads YFSETQ. CDR3 length: 13 residues. With 5 bases removed from V and 7 bases from J, the gap between germline ends came to 12 bases.

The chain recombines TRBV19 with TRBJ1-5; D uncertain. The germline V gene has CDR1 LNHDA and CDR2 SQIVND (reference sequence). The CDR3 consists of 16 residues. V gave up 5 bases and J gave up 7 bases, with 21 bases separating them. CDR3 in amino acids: CASSSNDANEGQPQHF. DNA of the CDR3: TGTGCCAGTAGTTCGAACGACGCCAATGAAGGGCAGCCCCAGCATTTT.

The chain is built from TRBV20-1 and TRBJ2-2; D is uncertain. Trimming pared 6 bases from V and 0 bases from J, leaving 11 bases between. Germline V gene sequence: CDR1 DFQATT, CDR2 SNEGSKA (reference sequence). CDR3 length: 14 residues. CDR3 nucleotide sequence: TGCAGTGCCACTCCGTCAGCGAACACCGGGGAGCTGTTTTTT. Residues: CSATPSANTGELFF.

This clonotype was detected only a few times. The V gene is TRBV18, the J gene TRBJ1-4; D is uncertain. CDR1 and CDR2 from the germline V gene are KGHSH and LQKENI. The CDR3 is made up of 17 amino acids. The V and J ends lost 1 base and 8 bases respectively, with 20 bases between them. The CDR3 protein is CASSPRTWTANEEKLFF. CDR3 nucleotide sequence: TGTGCCAGCTCACCACGTACCTGGACCGCCAACGAGGAAAAACTGTTTTTT.

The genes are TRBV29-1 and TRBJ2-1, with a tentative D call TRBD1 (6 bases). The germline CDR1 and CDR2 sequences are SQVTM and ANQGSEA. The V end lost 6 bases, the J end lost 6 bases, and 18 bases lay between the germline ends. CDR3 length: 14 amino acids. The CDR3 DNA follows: TGCAGCGTCCCCCCTTCAGGGACATTCAATGAGCAGTTCTTC. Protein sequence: CSVPPSGTFNEQFF.

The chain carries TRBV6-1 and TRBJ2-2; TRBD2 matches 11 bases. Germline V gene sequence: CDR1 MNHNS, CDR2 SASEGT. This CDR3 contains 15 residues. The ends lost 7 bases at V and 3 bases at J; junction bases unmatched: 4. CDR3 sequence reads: CASIRLAGHTGELFF. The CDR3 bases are TGTGCCAGCATCCGACTAGCGGGACACACCGGGGAGCTGTTTTTT.

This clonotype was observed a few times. CDR3 DNA: TGTGCCAGTAAAAACGCCAATCAATTTTATGGCTACACCTTC. Protein: CASKNANQFYGYTF. The V call is TRBV19, the J call TRBJ1-2; D is uncertain. V shed 7 bases and J shed 5 bases, with 17 bases lying between them. Germline V gives CDR1 LNHDA, CDR2 SQIVND (reference sequence). The CDR3 is 14 residues long.